This T cell receptor (beta chain) is from a study of blood T cells in healthy people across ages. Deletions cut 4 bases from V and 4 bases from J, with 5 bases between. CDR3 length equals 11 residues. Germline V CDR1 and CDR2: SQVTM, ANQGSEA. Per-sample yields of isolated PBMCs were at least 6 million. With regard to this clonotype: The antigen is undetermined.

A second PCR of about 7 to 12 cycles used a sample-barcoded 5' primer and a J-beta primer mix. TCRdb passed the 5' RACE reads through MiXCR, listing each CDR3 protein once. In the table there are approximately 810,000 distinct CDR3 sequences, under 40% of which are singletons. General study points: Reliance upon unsorted PBMCs precluded definitive naive versus antigen-experienced comparison.

The receptor was derived from a man aged 18-30 years in good health. Sequencing used blood. The chain joins TRBV29-1 to TRBJ2-1; D gene uncertain. CDR3 region: CSVGEYNEQFF. The CDR3 DNA follows: TGCAGCGTTGGAGAGTACAATGAGCAGTTCTTC.